The subject of this entry is one T cell receptor beta chain. The CDR3 is made up of 15 amino acids. V was pared by 9 bases and J by 0 bases, with 4 bases of the junction left unmatched. In germline, CDR1 is LNHNV, CDR2 YYDKDF (reference sequence). This entry is derived from a study of OX40 agonist ivuxolimab in advanced cancers. Some clones are missing from TCRdb's copy, which holds only in-frame ones; the method was immunoSEQ multiplex PCR. The sample carries 16,000 or so clones, 75% to 90% recorded once. V is TRBV15 and J is TRBJ1-6; 8 nucleotides agree with TRBD1. The origin of this receptor is an adult with an advanced solid tumor such as melanoma, head and neck, liver or kidney cancer. This sample comprised CD4+ or CD8+ T cells sorted from blood, obtained in a trial of the OX40 agonist ivuxolimab. CDR3 nucleotides: TGTGCCACTGGCACAGGGGGCTCCTATAATTCACCCCTCCACTTT. Translation: CATGTGGSYNSPLHF.